This T cell receptor beta chain was identified in a study of blood T cell repertoires in COVID-19. For the study at large: T cells, B-cell-depleted T cells, or PBMCs provided the cDNA or gDNA that served as material.

This clone turned up a few times. Among Cohort 3 donors, those recovered had two negative PCRs, clearance, or symptom resolution. How the authors handled the data: Estimates of nucleated cell counts were drawn from the amplification of reference gene primers. TCRdb keeps only in-frame clones here, not all; method: immunoSEQ multiplex PCR. The V and J calls and clone size are taken from that table; D and trimming were inferred from the DNA. Of under 250,000 clones in the sample, around 86% were seen once. The TCR comes from a man aged 35 to 55 who had recovered from COVID-19. Sequences were obtained from PBMCs or T cells enriched from blood (not recorded which).

The CDR3, as DNA: TGTGCCAGCAGCTCCCTCACGACTCCCTTCTCCCTCCACTTT. The encoded protein is CASSSLTTPFSLHF. This chain uses TRBV5-6 with TRBJ1-6; D uncertain. The V end lost 3 bases, the J end lost 14 bases, and 18 bases lay between the germline ends. Germline CDR1 SGHDT, CDR2 YYEEEE. CDR3 length: 14 amino acids.